What follows are 18 T cell receptor beta chains derived from one specimen sequenced in a study of human T cells and chemical hapten exposure. Regarding time point: pre-sensitization, week 0. Treatment: therapeutic diphenylcyclopropenone sensitization with weekly scalp DPC. From the RACE reads, TCRdb called clonotypes with MiXCR, one entry per CDR3 protein. The table lists some 400,000 distinct CDR3 sequences, 4.5% to 6% of them singletons. Here the sequenced sample was whole blood, taken in connection with sensitization to the hapten diphenylcyclopropenone (DPC). These receptors all come from a woman aged 50 to 65 with alopecia areata. Some clones in this sample may be carry-over from other donors' samples.

This clonotype was detected many times. The V and J genes are TRBV29-1 and TRBJ2-5; TRBD1 aligns across 7 bases. Trimming took 5 bases from V and 7 from J; bases not matched to a gene: 7. The CDR3 extends over 12 amino acids. From germline, CDR1 is SQVTM and CDR2 ANQGSEA. As DNA, the CDR3 is TGCAGCGTTACCACAGGGGAAAGGACCCAGTACTTC. Translation gives CSVTTGERTQYF.

This clonotype was counted many times. The rearrangement uses TRBV6-6 and TRBJ2-4; 7 bases are a match to TRBD1. Germline assignment: CDR1 MNHNY and CDR2 SVGAGI (reference sequence). CDR3 size: 16 residues. V shed 5 bases, J shed 0 bases, and the junction held 7 bases outside the gene matches. The CDR3 reads CASSPRDSLAKNIQYF. The DNA for the CDR3 is TGTGCCAGCAGTCCCAGGGACAGCCTAGCCAAAAACATTCAGTACTTC.

As for this clonotype: A much larger clone sits a single nucleotide away, making a read error possible. The chain links TRBV2 to TRBJ2-1; TRBD2 aligns across 8 bases. Germline V CDR1 and CDR2: SNHLY, FYNNEI. The CDR3 consists of 16 residues. With 5 bases clipped from V and 2 bases from J, the junction kept 8 bases outside the gene matches. CDR3 DNA sequence: TGTGCCAGCAGTAAGACTGGCGGGAGGACCTACAATGAGCAGTTCTTC. It codes for CASSKTGGRTYNEQFF.

The rearrangement uses TRBV6-5 and TRBJ1-5, with 9 bases identical to TRBD1. CDR3 length equals 14 residues. J was trimmed by 6 bases and V by 6 bases; bases with no gene match: 6. CDR1 and CDR2 (germline): MNHEY, SVGAGI. The CDR3 DNA follows: TGTGCCAGCAGCTCTACAGGGGGCAGTCAGCCCCAGCATTTT. Encoded protein: CASSSTGGSQPQHF.

This clonotype was seen many times. J is TRBJ2-5 and V is TRBV12-3 or TRBV12-4; 9 nucleotides line up with TRBD2. CDR3 size: 13 residues. V trimming: 6 bases; J trimming: 4 bases; junction bases outside the gene matches: 3. In DNA, the CDR3 is TGTGCCAGCAGCGGGACTAGCCGAGAGACCCAGTACTTC. It codes for CASSGTSRETQYF.

The sample holds many counts of this clonotype. The rearrangement joins TRBV12-5 to TRBJ2-5, with TRBD2 identical over 8 bases. Germline V gene lookup returns CDR1 LGHNT and CDR2 FRNRAP. With V trimmed by 5 bases and J by 3 bases, 5 bases remained unmatched. The CDR3 length is 14 residues. CDR3: CASGLGAGEETQYF. The CDR3 DNA is TGTGCTAGTGGTCTTGGAGCGGGGGAAGAGACCCAGTACTTC.

The chain joins TRBV15 to TRBJ1-2; 7 nucleotides line up with TRBD1. This CDR3 has 13 residues. V lost 5 bases, J lost 8 bases, and 8 bases stayed unmatched. The germline CDR1 and CDR2 sequences are LNHNV and YYDKDF (reference sequence). The CDR3 reads CATSGLPGQGYTF. CDR3 DNA: TGTGCCACCAGCGGATTGCCGGGACAGGGCTACACCTTC.

This clonotype was counted between two and nine times. This chain connects TRBV5-1 to TRBJ1-1; D might be TRBD1 (5 bases). Trimming took 0 bases from V and 2 from J, leaving 17 bases between them. The V gene's germline CDR1 is SGHRS and CDR2 YFSETQ. The CDR3 runs to 17 residues. The CDR3 sequence is CASSLGAGSALNTEAFF. CDR3 nucleotides: TGCGCCAGCAGCTTGGGGGCAGGGTCAGCCTTAAACACTGAAGCTTTCTTT.

Many counts were recorded for this clonotype. The rearrangement joins TRBV12-3 or TRBV12-4 to TRBJ1-3; the D gene is possibly TRBD1 (5 bases). The V and J ends lost 5 bases and 0 bases respectively, with 11 bases between them. This CDR3 is built from 15 residues. For the CDR3, the DNA is TGTGCCAGCAGTCTCCCGGGGGACTCTGGAAACACCATATATTTT. Protein sequence: CASSLPGDSGNTIYF.

This clonotype was recorded at least ten times. The chain employs TRBV12-3 or TRBV12-4 and TRBJ1-2; D is unclear. Trimming left V 4 bases short and J 1 base short, with 7 bases between. This CDR3 spans 13 amino acids. CDR3 protein: CASSSDLNYGYTF. CDR3 nucleotide sequence: TGTGCCAGCAGTTCCGATCTTAACTATGGCTACACCTTC.

Ten or more counts support this clonotype. CDR3 coding DNA: TGCGCCAGCAGCCAAGCTCTCCCAGGAACCTACGAGCAGTACTTC. It encodes CASSQALPGTYEQYF. The rearrangement links TRBV4-3 to TRBJ2-7; D uncertain. The V end was cut by 1 base, the J end by 2 bases, with 12 bases between. Per germline, CDR1 LGHNA and CDR2 YSLEER. This CDR3 region has 15 residues.

This clonotype was seen ten or more times. The gene calls are TRBV4-1 and TRBJ1-2, with 9 bases matching TRBD1. CDR1 and CDR2 (germline): MGHRA, YSYEKL. The CDR3 runs 15 residues. The junction had 8 bases not matched to a gene; V was cut back by 4 bases and J by 5 bases. CDR3 DNA: TGCGCCAGCAGCCCCCCCGGGGACAGGGTTTATGGCTACACCTTC. Its translation: CASSPPGDRVYGYTF.

This chain joins TRBV7-2 and TRBJ2-5; D is uncertain. The CDR3 sequence is 14 residues long. Germline V gene sequence: CDR1 SGHTA, CDR2 FQGNSA. The ends were cut back, 5 bases at V and 5 bases at J, with 15 bases in the middle. The CDR3 region has the DNA TGTGCCAGCAGCATCCCCACCTATCTGGAGACCCAGTACTTC. This sequence encodes CASSIPTYLETQYF.

This clonotype was detected many times. The chain uses TRBV6-6 and TRBJ1-5; D unresolved. Germline CDR1 MNHNY, CDR2 SVGAGI (reference sequence). The CDR3 is made up of 16 amino acids. V shed 2 bases and J shed 0 bases, with 11 bases lying between them. The DNA for the CDR3 is TGTGCCAGCAGTTACCCTAGACAAAATAGCAATCAGCCCCAGCATTTT. As protein: CASSYPRQNSNQPQHF.

The table lists this clonotype with many counts. The rearrangement uses TRBV7-9 and TRBJ2-3; TRBD2 aligns across 10 bases. V shed 5 bases, J shed 2 bases, and the junction held 4 bases outside the gene matches. Germline-derived CDR1 and CDR2 are SEHNR and FQNEAQ (reference sequence). The CDR3 covers 15 residues. The chain's CDR3 is CASSTGTSDTDTQYF. The CDR3 bases are TGTGCCAGCAGCACCGGGACTAGCGACACAGATACGCAGTATTTT.

This clonotype came up many times. The V call is TRBV4-3, the J call TRBJ1-6; D remains ambiguous. The CDR3 length is 13 residues. The germline gives CDR1 LGHNA, CDR2 YSLEER. V lost 1 base, J lost 13 bases, and 11 bases lay in between. Here the CDR3 reads CASSQGNPGPLHF. CDR3 coding DNA: TGCGCCAGCAGCCAAGGAAACCCGGGGCCCCTCCACTTT.

The chain employs TRBV10-3 and TRBJ1-2; D might be TRBD1 (5 bases). The germline V and J ends were trimmed by 5 bases and 0 bases, with 22 bases remaining between them. The CDR3 totals 18 residues. Germline assignment: CDR1 ENHRY and CDR2 SYGVKD. The CDR3 reads CAISLSRDPPSSNYGYTF. In DNA form, the CDR3 reads TGTGCCATCAGTTTATCCCGGGACCCACCCTCATCTAACTATGGCTACACCTTC.

The V gene is TRBV12-3 or TRBV12-4, the J gene TRBJ1-6; D call uncertain. V gave up 6 bases and J gave up 6 bases, with 12 bases separating them. There are 14 residues in the CDR3. CDR3 DNA sequence: TGTGCCAGCAGCCCCACCCCGATTAATTCACCCCTCCACTTT. It specifies CASSPTPINSPLHF.